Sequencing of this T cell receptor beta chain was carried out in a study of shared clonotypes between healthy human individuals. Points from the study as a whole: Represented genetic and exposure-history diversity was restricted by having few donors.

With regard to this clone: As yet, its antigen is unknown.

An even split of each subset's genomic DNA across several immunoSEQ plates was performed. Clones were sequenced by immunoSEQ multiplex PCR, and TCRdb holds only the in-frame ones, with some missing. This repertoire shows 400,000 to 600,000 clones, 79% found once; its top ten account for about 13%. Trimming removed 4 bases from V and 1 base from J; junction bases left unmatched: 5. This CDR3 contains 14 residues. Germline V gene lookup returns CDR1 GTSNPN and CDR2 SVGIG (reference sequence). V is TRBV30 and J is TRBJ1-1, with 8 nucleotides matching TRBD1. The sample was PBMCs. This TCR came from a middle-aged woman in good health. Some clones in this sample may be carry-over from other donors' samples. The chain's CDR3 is CAWNSGTGNTEAFF. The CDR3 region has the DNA TGTGCCTGGAACAGTGGGACAGGGAACACTGAAGCTTTCTTT.